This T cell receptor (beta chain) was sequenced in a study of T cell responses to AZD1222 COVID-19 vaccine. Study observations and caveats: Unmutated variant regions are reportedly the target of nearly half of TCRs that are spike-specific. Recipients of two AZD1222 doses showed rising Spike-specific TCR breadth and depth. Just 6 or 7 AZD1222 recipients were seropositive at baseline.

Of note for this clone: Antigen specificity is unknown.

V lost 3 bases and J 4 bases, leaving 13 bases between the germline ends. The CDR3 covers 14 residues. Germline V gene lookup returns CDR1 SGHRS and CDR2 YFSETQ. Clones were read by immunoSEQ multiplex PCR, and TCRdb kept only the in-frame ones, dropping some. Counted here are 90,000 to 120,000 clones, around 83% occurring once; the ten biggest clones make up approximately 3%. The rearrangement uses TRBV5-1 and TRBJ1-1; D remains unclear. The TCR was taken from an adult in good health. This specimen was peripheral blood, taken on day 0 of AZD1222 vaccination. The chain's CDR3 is CASSSVGVVTEAFF. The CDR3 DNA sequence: TGCGCCAGCAGCTCGGTCGGCGTTGTCACTGAAGCTTTCTTT. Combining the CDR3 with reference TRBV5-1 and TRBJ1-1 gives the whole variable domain KAGVTQTPRYLIKTRGQQVTLSCSPISGHRSVSWYQQTPGQGLQFLFEYFSETQRNKGNFPGRFSGRQFSNSRSEMNVSTLELGDSALYLCASSSVGVVTEAFFGQGTRLTVV.